The rows below give T cell receptor beta chains drawn from one sample of a study of blood T cell repertoires in COVID-19. Sequencing was performed with immunoSEQ multiplex PCR; in TCRdb, only in-frame clones are kept and a portion is missing. The profile shows some 300,000 clones, 90% of them singletons. Sequenced sample: peripheral blood. The source of these receptors is a woman in her thirties or forties with COVID-19, enrolled during active disease. Each CDR3 is given with its conserved first and last residue. A D gene is named only where the DNA matches it firmly. Clone size, where shown, is once, few, many, or a class for clones that have expanded.

v_call	clone_size	j_call	d_call	cdr3_aa	cdr3_nt
TRBV20-1	.	TRBJ2-5	.	CSARYLGTQYF	TGCAGTGCTAGGTACCTAGGGACCCAGTACTTC
TRBV5-1	many	TRBJ2-1	TRBD2	CASSFWLAGGLGEQFF	TGCGCCAGCAGCTTCTGGCTAGCGGGAGGTCTAGGTGAGCAGTTCTTC
TRBV7-2	.	TRBJ1-5	.	CASSFVQGVWDQPQHF	TGTGCCAGCAGCTTCGTCCAAGGGGTGTGGGATCAGCCCCAGCATTTT
TRBV19	.	TRBJ1-6	TRBD1	CASSLAARRTGGNSPLHF	TGTGCCAGTAGTTTGGCTGCCCGGCGGACAGGGGGAAATTCACCCCTCCACTTT
TRBV4-1	.	TRBJ2-3	.	CASSLRDSRSTDTQYF	TGCGCCAGCAGCCTGCGGGACAGCCGTAGCACAGATACGCAGTATTTT
TRBV12-5	.	TRBJ2-7	.	CASGLPLGGSYEQYF	TGTGCTAGTGGTTTGCCCCTGGGGGGCTCCTACGAGCAGTACTTC
TRBV6-5	.	TRBJ2-7	.	CASSYGREQYF	TGTGCCAGCAGTTACGGAAGGGAGCAGTATTTC
TRBV27	.	TRBJ2-5	.	CASSFRGGTQYF	TGTGCCAGCAGTTTCAGGGGCGGGACCCAGTACTTC
TRBV6-5	.	TRBJ2-3	TRBD2	CASSYSGGGDKTQYF	TGTGCCAGCAGTTACTCGGGCGGGGGGGATAAGACGCAGTATTTT
TRBV18	.	TRBJ2-7	TRBD2	CASSLTSGRTDEQYF	TGTGCCAGCTCACTGACTAGCGGGAGAACGGACGAGCAGTACTTC
TRBV11-2	.	TRBJ2-5	TRBD2	CASSLDLGLAGSETQYF	TGTGCCAGCAGCTTAGATCTGGGACTAGCGGGATCGGAGACCCAGTACTTC
TRBV5-6	.	TRBJ2-3	.	CASSSPRGGSTDTQYF	TGTGCCAGCAGCTCCCCTAGGGGGGGAAGCACAGATACGCAGTATTTT
TRBV2	.	TRBJ2-5	TRBD2	CASTAGVSETQYF	TGTGCCAGCACGGCGGGAGTCAGCGAGACCCAGTACTTC
TRBV11-3	.	TRBJ2-7	.	CASSLGFSKRRQKYEQYF	TGTGCCAGCAGCTTAGGGTTCTCGAAAAGGAGACAGAAGTACGAGCAGTACTTC
TRBV5-6	.	TRBJ1-6	.	CASSFDSDNSPLHF	TGTGCCAGCAGCTTTGACAGCGATAATTCACCCCTCCACTTT
TRBV5-1	.	TRBJ2-1	TRBD2	CASSLGLAGLYNEQFF	TGCGCCAGCAGCTTGGGACTAGCGGGTCTTTACAATGAGCAGTTCTTC
TRBV7-3	.	TRBJ2-2	TRBD1	CASSQTGTAGELFF	TGTGCCAGCAGCCAGACAGGGACCGCCGGGGAGCTGTTTTTT
TRBV5-1	.	TRBJ1-4	TRBD1	CASSLVVGQGRFF	TGCGCCAGCAGCTTGGTAGTGGGACAGGGACGGTTTTTT
TRBV4-3	once	TRBJ1-1	.	CASSRGMNTEAFF	TGCGCCAGCAGCCGAGGGATGAACACTGAAGCTTTCTTT
TRBV30	.	TRBJ1-2	.	CAWRSGLGSHGYTF	TGTGCCTGGAGATCCGGACTGGGAAGTCATGGCTACACCTTC
TRBV7-2	once	TRBJ1-1	.	CASSFIGRGNTEAFF	TGTGCCAGCAGCTTTATCGGCAGGGGGAACACTGAAGCTTTCTTT
TRBV24-1	.	TRBJ2-2	.	CATGTTGNPGELFF	TGTGCCACCGGGACGACAGGAAATCCCGGGGAGCTGTTTTTT
TRBV5-8	.	TRBJ2-1	TRBD2	CASSLVGTSGGYPRDEQFF	TGTGCCAGCAGCTTGGTTGGGACTAGCGGGGGGTACCCCAGAGATGAGCAGTTCTTC
TRBV5-5	.	TRBJ1-1	TRBD1	CASSFTGGRNTEAFF	TGTGCCAGCAGCTTTACAGGGGGCCGCAACACTGAAGCTTTCTTT
TRBV5-5	.	TRBJ1-6	.	CASSLVLGTNSPLHF	TGTGCCAGCAGCTTGGTTTTGGGCACGAATTCACCCCTCCACTTT
TRBV7-2	.	TRBJ1-1	.	CASSPRRGEAFF	TGTGCCAGCAGCCCGAGACGGGGTGAAGCTTTCTTT
TRBV13	.	TRBJ1-2	TRBD1	CASSLAGGYGYTF	TGTGCCAGCAGCTTAGCAGGGGGCTATGGCTACACCTTC
TRBV18	once	TRBJ2-3	TRBD2	CASSPGTSGSVTDTQYF	TGTGCCAGCTCACCCGGGACTAGCGGGAGTGTCACAGATACGCAGTATTTT
TRBV5-5	.	TRBJ2-1	TRBD2	CASSPLAGAYNEQFF	TGTGCCAGCAGCCCGCTAGCGGGGGCCTACAATGAGCAGTTCTTC
TRBV19	.	TRBJ2-1	.	CASSKRAENEQFF	TGTGCCAGTAGTAAGCGTGCTGAGAATGAGCAGTTCTTC
TRBV11-3	.	TRBJ1-2	.	CASSFIYGYTF	TGTGCCAGCAGCTTCATCTATGGCTACACCTTC
TRBV5-1	.	TRBJ2-7	.	CASSLAAHGRDEQYF	TGCGCCAGCAGCTTGGCCGCGCATGGTCGGGATGAGCAGTACTTC
TRBV6-5	.	TRBJ1-2	TRBD1	CASTSGQGYYGYTF	TGTGCCAGCACCTCGGGACAGGGGTACTATGGCTACACCTTC